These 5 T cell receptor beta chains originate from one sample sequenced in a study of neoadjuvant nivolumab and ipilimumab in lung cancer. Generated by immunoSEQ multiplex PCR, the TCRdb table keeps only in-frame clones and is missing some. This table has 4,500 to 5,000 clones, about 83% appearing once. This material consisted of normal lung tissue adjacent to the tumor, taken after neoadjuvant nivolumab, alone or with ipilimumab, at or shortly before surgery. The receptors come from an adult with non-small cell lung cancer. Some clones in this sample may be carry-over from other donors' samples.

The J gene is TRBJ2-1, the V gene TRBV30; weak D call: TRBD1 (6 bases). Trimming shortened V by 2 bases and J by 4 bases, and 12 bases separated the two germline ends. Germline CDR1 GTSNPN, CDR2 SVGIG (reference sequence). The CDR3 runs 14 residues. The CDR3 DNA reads TGTGCCTGGAGTAAAACCGACAGGTACAATGAGCAGTTCTTC. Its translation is CAWSKTDRYNEQFF.

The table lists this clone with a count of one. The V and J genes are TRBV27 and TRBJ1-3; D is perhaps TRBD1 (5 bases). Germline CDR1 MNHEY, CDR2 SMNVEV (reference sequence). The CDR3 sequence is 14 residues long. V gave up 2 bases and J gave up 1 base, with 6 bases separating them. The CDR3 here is CASSLRGSGNTIYF. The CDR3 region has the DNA TGTGCCAGCAGTTTACGGGGGTCTGGAAACACCATATATTTT.

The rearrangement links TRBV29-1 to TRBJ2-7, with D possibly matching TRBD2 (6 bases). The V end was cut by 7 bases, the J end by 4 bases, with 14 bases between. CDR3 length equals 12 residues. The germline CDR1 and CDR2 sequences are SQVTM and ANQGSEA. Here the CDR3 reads CSGRDLKYEQYF. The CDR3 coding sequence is TGCAGCGGGCGGGACTTGAAGTACGAGCAGTACTTC.

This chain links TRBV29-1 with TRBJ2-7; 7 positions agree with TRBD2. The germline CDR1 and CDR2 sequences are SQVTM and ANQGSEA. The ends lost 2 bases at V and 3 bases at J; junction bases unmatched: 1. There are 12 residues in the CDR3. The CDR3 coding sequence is TGCAGCGTTGAACTAGCGGACTACGAGCAGTACTTC. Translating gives CSVELADYEQYF.

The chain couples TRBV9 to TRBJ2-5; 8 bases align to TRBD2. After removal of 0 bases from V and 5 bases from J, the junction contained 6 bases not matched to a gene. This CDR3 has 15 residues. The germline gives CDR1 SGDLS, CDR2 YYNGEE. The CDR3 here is CASSVGVAGMETQYF. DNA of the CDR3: TGTGCCAGCAGCGTAGGGGTAGCGGGAATGGAGACCCAGTACTTC.